Listed below are T cell receptor beta chains from one sample, sequenced in a study of blood T cell repertoires in COVID-19. TCRdb keeps only in-frame clones here, not all; method: immunoSEQ multiplex PCR. The table shows about 280,000 clones, with almost 90% occurring only once. Sequenced input: PBMCs or T cells enriched from blood (not recorded which). The receptors shown here come from a woman under 30 with acute COVID-19. CDR3s include the opening cysteine and the closing phenylalanine or tryptophan. A D gene is named only where the DNA matches it firmly. Not every row has a clone size; where given, it reads once, few, many or a size class.

>TRBJ2-7|once|.|TRBV30
CAWIPRDSSYYEQYF
TGTGCCTGGATCCCACGGGACTCCTCTTACTACGAGCAGTACTTC
>TRBJ2-1|once|TRBD2|TRBV29-1
CSVGSGINDEQFF
TGCAGCGTTGGTAGCGGGATTAACGATGAGCAGTTCTTC
>TRBJ2-1|.|TRBD2|TRBV19
CASTPGGLAGDYNEQFF
TGTGCCAGTACCCCAGGGGGACTAGCGGGAGACTACAATGAGCAGTTCTTC
>TRBJ2-7|.|TRBD2|TRBV7-8
CASSLAVLAGVEQYF
TGTGCCAGCAGCTTAGCTGTTCTAGCGGGAGTCGAGCAGTACTTC
>TRBJ2-7|few|.|TRBV5-5
CASTLSGNSYEQYF
TGTGCCAGCACCCTTTCGGGGAATTCCTACGAGCAGTACTTC
>TRBJ2-1|.|.|TRBV30
CAWSALADEQFF
TGTGCCTGGAGTGCTCTAGCAGATGAGCAGTTCTTC
>TRBJ1-5|.|.|TRBV27
CASSPTRGQPQHF
TGTGCCAGCAGTCCTACAAGGGGCCAGCCCCAGCATTTT
>TRBJ2-5|.|.|TRBV12-3/TRBV12-4
CASSLRETQYF
TGTGCCAGCAGTCTCCGGGAGACCCAGTACTTC
>TRBJ1-1|.|.|TRBV6-5
CASSIGGNTEAFF
TGTGCCAGCAGCATTGGCGGGAACACTGAAGCTTTCTTT
>TRBJ1-1|.|.|TRBV6-5
CASSLVRGTTEAFF
TGTGCCAGCAGCTTGGTACGGGGTACCACTGAAGCTTTCTTT
>TRBJ1-5|.|.|TRBV2
CASSGGDEYQPQHF
TGTGCCAGCAGTGGGGGGGACGAGTACCAGCCCCAGCATTTT
>TRBJ2-1|.|.|TRBV24-1
CATSDSRRVFNEQFF
TGTGCCACCAGTGATTCTAGACGGGTATTCAATGAGCAGTTCTTC
>TRBJ2-7|.|.|TRBV28
CASSLLAYYEQYF
TGTGCCAGCAGTTTGCTAGCCTACTACGAGCAGTACTTC
>TRBJ2-5|once|TRBD2|TRBV14
CASSQGFLGGQETQYF
TGTGCCAGCAGCCAAGGTTTCTTGGGGGGGCAAGAGACCCAGTACTTC
>TRBJ2-1|.|TRBD2|TRBV4-2
CASSQRLAGPGGYNEQFF
TGTGCCAGCAGCCAGAGACTAGCGGGCCCCGGAGGATACAATGAGCAGTTCTTC
>TRBJ1-2|once|.|TRBV9
CASSASYRVTNYGYTF
TGTGCCAGCAGCGCATCCTACAGAGTTACTAACTATGGCTACACCTTC
>TRBJ2-3|.|TRBD2|TRBV6-5
CASGGLEADTQYF
TGTGCCAGCGGGGGACTAGAGGCAGATACGCAGTATTTT
>TRBJ2-7|.|TRBD2|TRBV28
CASSLSPGLAGKQYF
TGTGCCAGCAGTTTATCTCCGGGACTAGCGGGAAAGCAGTACTTC
>TRBJ2-5|.|TRBD2|TRBV27
CASSTSGRLGETQYF
TGTGCCAGCAGTACTAGCGGGAGGTTGGGAGAGACCCAGTACTTC
>TRBJ1-1|.|TRBD1|TRBV7-8
CASSLQGQVNTEAFF
TGTGCCAGCAGCTTACAGGGACAGGTAAACACTGAAGCTTTCTTT
>TRBJ2-7|.|TRBD2|TRBV6-2/TRBV6-3
CASSRTSSYEQYF
TGTGCCAGCAGCCGGACTAGCTCCTACGAGCAGTACTTC
>TRBJ2-7|.|TRBD2|TRBV6-2/TRBV6-3
CASSITGLAGVEQYF
TGTGCCAGCAGTATCACCGGACTAGCGGGGGTCGAGCAGTACTTC
>TRBJ2-7|.|.|TRBV15
CATSRDLHPVYEQYF
TGTGCCACCAGCAGAGATCTCCACCCGGTCTACGAGCAGTACTTC
>TRBJ2-1|.|.|TRBV7-9
CASSLLSVEQFF
TGTGCCAGCAGCTTACTTAGCGTCGAGCAGTTCTTC
>TRBJ1-3|.|.|TRBV7-8
CASSLGRGRTGNTIYF
TGTGCCAGCAGCTTAGGCAGGGGCAGGACTGGAAACACCATATATTTT
>TRBJ1-5|.|.|TRBV28
CASSGGGGGNQPQHF
TGTGCCAGCAGTGGGGGGGGAGGTGGCAATCAGCCCCAGCATTTT
>TRBJ1-1|.|.|TRBV6-5
CAAWGLMNTEAFF
TGTGCCGCATGGGGGCTGATGAACACTGAAGCTTTCTTT
>TRBJ2-7|.|.|TRBV14
CASSPLGGAQNEQYF
TGTGCCAGCAGCCCGTTAGGGGGGGCGCAGAACGAGCAGTACTTC
>TRBJ1-1|.|.|TRBV2
CASSVRREGTEAFF
TGTGCCAGCAGTGTTCGGCGGGAGGGAACTGAAGCTTTCTTT
>TRBJ1-1|.|.|TRBV28
CASSTAGQILNTEAFF
TGTGCCAGCAGTACGGCAGGGCAAATCCTGAACACTGAAGCTTTCTTT
>TRBJ2-2|.|.|TRBV5-6
CASSLWGLLGPGELFF
TGTGCCAGCAGCTTGTGGGGCCTTTTGGGGCCGGGGGAGCTGTTTTTT
>TRBJ2-7|.|.|TRBV19
CASSMFAGRTYEQYF
TGTGCCAGTAGTATGTTTGCGGGACGAACTTACGAGCAGTACTTC
>TRBJ2-1|.|.|TRBV5-4
CASSPYRLKINNEQFF
TGTGCCAGCAGCCCCTACAGGTTGAAGATCAACAATGAGCAGTTCTTC
>TRBJ1-2|.|.|TRBV27
CASSFSAGNNYGYTF
TGTGCCAGCAGTTTTTCAGCAGGAAATAACTATGGCTACACCTTC
>TRBJ1-6|.|.|TRBV19
CASSIQAIGSPLHF
TGTGCCAGTAGTATACAGGCGATTGGTTCACCCCTCCACTTT
>TRBJ2-7|.|TRBD1|TRBV29-1
CSVESGGGYEQYF
TGCAGCGTTGAATCAGGGGGCGGCTACGAGCAGTACTTC
>TRBJ1-1|.|.|TRBV4-1
CASSQDRREATEAFF
TGCGCCAGCAGCCAAGATCGCAGGGAAGCGACTGAAGCTTTCTTT
>TRBJ2-6|.|TRBD1|TRBV15
CATSNPGQAHLGANVLTF
TGTGCCACCAGCAACCCGGGACAGGCGCATTTAGGAGCCAACGTCCTGACTTTC
>TRBJ2-1|.|.|TRBV6-2/TRBV6-3
CASSYGRGEFF
TGTGCCAGCAGTTACGGCCGGGGTGAGTTCTTC
>TRBJ2-7|.|.|TRBV7-9
CASSTLLDSPYEQYF
TGTGCCAGCAGCACCCTCTTAGACAGCCCCTACGAGCAGTACTTC
>TRBJ2-5|.|.|TRBV6-2/TRBV6-3
CASSYQGGQETQYF
TGTGCCAGCAGTTACCAGGGGGGCCAAGAGACCCAGTACTTC